The 23 T cell receptor beta chains listed next were all sequenced from one sample in a study of T cells in Graves' hyperthyroidism and ophthalmopathy. The investigators amplified TCR beta CDR3 regions from RNA transcripts. The HTBI primer set was used in a first-round RT-PCR of the TCR CDR3. TCRdb re-called the multiplex PCR reads with MiXCR, one entry per CDR3 protein. The sample shows roughly 500,000 distinct CDR3 sequences, around a fifth of them seen only once. Material for sequencing was blood. The receptor set was obtained from a woman in her seventies with Graves' ophthalmopathy.

The chain uses TRBV6-1 and TRBJ1-2, with TRBD1 identical over 9 bases. Germline assignment: CDR1 MNHNS and CDR2 SASEGT. The junction had 6 bases not matched to a gene; V was cut back by 6 bases and J by 4 bases. The CDR3 covers 14 residues. The CDR3 loop reads CASRARQGGYGYTF. The CDR3 DNA reads as TGTGCCAGCAGAGCGCGACAGGGGGGCTATGGCTACACCTTC.

The rearrangement uses TRBV25-1 and TRBJ1-1; perhaps TRBD1 as D (5 bases). The CDR3 is made up of 13 amino acids. Trimming stripped 7 bases from V and 4 bases from J, with 13 bases between. CDR1 MGHDK and CDR2 SYGVNS come from the germline V gene. The CDR3 protein is CASMRRQGTEAFF. CDR3 in DNA: TGTGCCAGCATGAGGAGGCAGGGCACTGAAGCTTTCTTT. The full variable domain, completed using reference TRBV25-1 and TRBJ1-1, is EADIYQTPRYLVIGTGKKITLECSQTMGHDKMYWYQQDPGMELHLIHYSYGVNSTEKGDLSSESTVSRIRTEHFPLTLESARPSHTSQYLCASMRRQGTEAFFGQGTRLTVV.

This clonotype has just a few counts. V and J are TRBV7-6 and TRBJ2-7; TRBD1 matches at 10 bases. V lost 5 bases, J lost 1 base, and 11 bases stayed unmatched. Germline V gives CDR1 SGHVS, CDR2 FNYEAQ. This CDR3 region has 17 residues. The CDR3 here is CASSPLKGQGQSYEQYF. The CDR3 DNA reads TGTGCCAGCAGCCCCCTTAAGGGACAGGGGCAATCCTACGAGCAGTACTTC. Variable domain in full (rest from reference TRBV7-6 and TRBJ2-7): GAGVSQSPRYKVTKRGQDVALRCDPISGHVSLYWYRQALGQGPEFLTYFNYEAQQDKSGLPNDRFSAERPEGSISTLTIQRTEQRDSAMYRCASSPLKGQGQSYEQYFGPGTRLTVT.

V gene TRBV5-1 combines with J gene TRBJ1-1; tentatively, D is TRBD1 (6 bases). The CDR3 contains 13 residues. V was cut by 4 bases and J by 10 bases, with 17 bases left in between. From germline, CDR1 is SGHRS and CDR2 YFSETQ. CDR3 sequence (DNA): TGCGCCAGCAGCCCCCGCACAGGGAGCGCAGCTTTCTTT. Translation gives CASSPRTGSAAFF.

V is TRBV12-3 or TRBV12-4 and J is TRBJ1-2; D is perhaps TRBD1 (5 bases). CDR3 length equals 14 residues. The ends were cut back, 4 bases at V and 7 bases at J, with 16 bases in the middle. The CDR3, as DNA: TGTGCCAGCAGTTCCCCCTCCAGGGACGGTGGCTACACCTTC. It codes for CASSSPSRDGGYTF.

Here the CDR3 reads CASSPGASGPTDTQYF. The CDR3 DNA reads TGTGCCAGCAGCCCCGGGGCTAGCGGTCCCACAGATACGCAGTATTTT. The J gene is TRBJ2-3, the V gene TRBV6-1; TRBD2 matches 7 bases. Germline V gives CDR1 MNHNS, CDR2 SASEGT. This CDR3 comprises 16 residues. V lost 6 bases and J lost 2; bases outside the gene matches: 11.

J is TRBJ2-1 and V is TRBV4-1; D remains unclear. This CDR3 is built from 14 residues. Trimming pared 0 bases from V and 6 bases from J, leaving 9 bases between. CDR1 and CDR2 from the germline V gene are MGHRA and YSYEKL. The CDR3 DNA reads TGCGCCAGCAGCCAAGAGAAAAGCGCCAATGAGCAGTTCTTC. Protein: CASSQEKSANEQFF.

The chain recombines TRBV6-2 or TRBV6-3 with TRBJ2-1; 9 bases agree with TRBD2. J lost 1 base, V lost 4 bases, and 8 bases had no gene match. The CDR3 is 17 residues long. The germline CDR1 and CDR2 sequences are MNHEY and SVGEGT. The DNA of the CDR3 is TGTGCCAGCAGTTCTATAGCGGGAGTGGGGTCCTACAATGAGCAGTTCTTC. It codes for CASSSIAGVGSYNEQFF.

V and J are TRBV19 and TRBJ2-7, with 8 nucleotides matching TRBD2. This CDR3 has 15 amino acids. Losses at the gene ends were 5 bases for V and 3 bases for J; bases not matched to a gene: 9. Germline CDR1 LNHDA, CDR2 SQIVND (reference sequence). Here the CDR3 DNA reads TGTGCCAGTAGTTCGGGGGGGTCCCTCTTCTACGAGCAGTACTTC. Protein sequence: CASSSGGSLFYEQYF.

The chain combines TRBV6-2 or TRBV6-3 with TRBJ1-2; D is unresolved. Per the germline V gene, CDR1 is MNHEY and CDR2 is SVGEGT. The germline V and J ends were trimmed by 4 bases and 5 bases, with 8 bases remaining between them. This CDR3 contains 12 residues. CDR3 nucleotide sequence: TGTGCCAGCAGTTCCGTCGGGTATGGCTACACCTTC. Amino acids: CASSSVGYGYTF.

For this clonotype: One junction end does not reproduce the germline sequence, and a read error may be involved. The chain couples TRBV7-3 to TRBJ2-2; weak D call: TRBD1 (5 bases). The CDR3 is 14 residues long. Germline CDR1 and CDR2: SGHTA and FQGTGA. The CDR3 loop is CASSLTRDGGELFF. CDR3 coding DNA: TGTGCCAGCAGCCTAACCAGGGATGGCGGGGAGCTGTTTTTT. Using reference TRBV7-3 and TRBJ2-2 for the parts outside the CDR3, the full variable domain is GAGVSQTPSNKVTEKGKYVELRCDPISGHTALYWYRQSLGQGPEFLIYFQGTGAADDSGLPNDRFFAVRPEGSVSTLKIQRTERGDSAVYLCASSLTRDGGELFFGEGSRLTVL.

This clonotype was seen more than once but under ten times. The rearrangement joins TRBV19 to TRBJ2-7, with 12 bases lining up with TRBD2. The CDR3 totals 15 residues. V was clipped by 4 bases and J by 6 bases; unmatched bases: 7. Germline CDR1 reads LNHDA; CDR2 reads SQIVND (reference sequence). The CDR3 DNA follows: TGTGCCAGTAGTAGCTTACTAGCGGGAGGATCCGAGCAGTACTTC. This translates into CASSSLLAGGSEQYF.

V gene TRBV6-2 or TRBV6-3 combines with J gene TRBJ2-7; D uncertain. Between the trimmed V and J ends, which lost 3 bases and 1 base, there was a span of 7 bases. The germline V gene encodes CDR1 MNHEY and CDR2 SVGEGT. The CDR3 has 13 amino acids. In DNA form, the CDR3 reads TGTGCCAGCAGTTATTTAAGGTCCTACGAGCAGTACTTC. Translation gives CASSYLRSYEQYF.

The CDR3 DNA reads TGTGCCAGCAGTCCCAGGGGAGGCGCCTACGAGCAGTACTTC. Protein product: CASSPRGGAYEQYF. The chain couples TRBV27 to TRBJ2-7, with D possibly being TRBD1 or TRBD2 (6 bases each). This CDR3 is 14 amino acids long. Germline assignment: CDR1 MNHEY and CDR2 SMNVEV (reference sequence). V lost 5 bases and J 2 bases, leaving 13 bases between the germline ends.

This chain connects TRBV7-2 to TRBJ1-2, with no clear D. V dropped 2 bases and J dropped 6 bases, with 13 bases sitting between them. Germline CDR1 is SGHTA and CDR2 is FQGNSA. The CDR3 contains 14 residues. The CDR3 sequence: CASSLRTRSDGYTF. Written as DNA, the CDR3 is TGTGCCAGCAGCTTACGTACACGCAGTGATGGCTACACCTTC.

Only a few counts were recorded for this clonotype. The V call is TRBV6-2 or TRBV6-3, the J call TRBJ2-7, with a possible D match to TRBD2 (5 bases). The CDR3 covers 15 residues. Germline CDR1 is MNHEY and CDR2 is SVGEGT. Between the trimmed V and J ends, which lost 7 bases and 0 bases, there was a span of 16 bases. CDR3 coding DNA: TGTGCCAGCAAACAAGTGGCTAGCAACTCCTACGAGCAGTACTTC. Translated, it gives CASKQVASNSYEQYF.

This clonotype was recorded a few times. The genes are TRBV29-1 and TRBJ2-7; 8 nucleotides agree with TRBD1. CDR3 size: 13 residues. J was trimmed by 5 bases and V by 6 bases; bases with no gene match: 9. CDR1 and CDR2 from the germline V gene are SQVTM and ANQGSEA. The CDR3 nucleotides read TGCAGCGTATCCAGGGGGCGCCGGGACGAGCAGTACTTC. Translated: CSVSRGRRDEQYF.

In its sample, this clonotype was seen a few times. The V gene is TRBV11-2, the J gene TRBJ2-2, with a tentative D call TRBD1 (5 bases). The V end was cut by 0 bases, the J end by 4 bases, with 12 bases between. The length of the CDR3 is 16 residues. Germline lookup yields CDR1 SGHAT and CDR2 FQNNGV. The CDR3 loop reads CASSLDSGLGTGELFF. The CDR3 bases are TGTGCCAGCAGCTTAGATTCAGGGTTGGGCACCGGGGAGCTGTTTTTT.

The chain employs TRBV7-9 and TRBJ2-5, with TRBD2 matching 11 bases. The CDR3 runs to 18 residues. Unmatched junction bases numbered 14, after V lost 3 bases and J lost 5 bases. Germline values: CDR1 SEHNR, CDR2 FQNEAQ (reference sequence). CDR3 in DNA: TGTGCCAGCAGCTTCAAGCGTATAGCGGGAGGGCCCGTCGAGACCCAGTACTTC. This translates into CASSFKRIAGGPVETQYF. The complete variable domain, with remaining parts taken from reference TRBV7-9 and TRBJ2-5, reads DTGVSQNPRHKITKRGQNVTFRCDPISEHNRLYWYRQTLGQGPEFLTYFQNEAQLEKSRLLSDRFSAERPKGSFSTLEIQRTEQGDSAMYLCASSFKRIAGGPVETQYFGPGTRLLVL.

A few counts support this clonotype. The V and J genes are TRBV5-1 and TRBJ2-5; 8 bases are shared with TRBD2. CDR3 length: 14 amino acids. With 3 bases clipped from V and 4 bases from J, the junction kept 5 bases outside the gene matches. Germline values: CDR1 SGHRS, CDR2 YFSETQ. DNA of the CDR3: TGCGCCAGCAGCTGGGGACTAGAGGCAGAGACCCAGTACTTC. The encoded protein is CASSWGLEAETQYF.

The chain joins TRBV5-6 to TRBJ2-7, with 7 bases matching TRBD2. The germline V gene has CDR1 SGHDT and CDR2 YYEEEE. This CDR3 has 15 residues. With V trimmed by 2 bases and J by 0 bases, 5 bases remained unmatched. The CDR3 bases are TGTGCCAGCAGCTTATTGCGGGAGAACTCCTACGAGCAGTACTTC. Translation gives CASSLLRENSYEQYF.

The chain uses TRBV6-5 and TRBJ1-3, with TRBD1 matching over 7 bases. This CDR3 region has 13 residues. Germline V gene sequence: CDR1 MNHEY, CDR2 SVGAGI. The V and J ends lost 2 bases and 11 bases, in that order; junction bases with no gene match: 6. This chain's CDR3 is CASSYRTGTAIYF. The DNA for the CDR3 is TGTGCCAGCAGTTACCGCACCGGGACAGCCATATATTTT.

The chain joins TRBV12-3 or TRBV12-4 to TRBJ2-2, with D perhaps matching TRBD1 or TRBD2 (6 bases each). The CDR3 extends over 14 amino acids. The V end was cut by 8 bases, the J end by 4 bases, with 14 bases between. In nucleotides, the CDR3 is TGTGCCAGCCAGAGGGGGAGGATCACCGGGGAGCTGTTTTTT. Its translation is CASQRGRITGELFF.